These 29 T cell receptor beta chains share one sample of origin, sequenced in a study of Ad26.COV2.S vaccination and SARS-CoV-2 variants. The sample's treatment: around 19 received Ad26.COV2.S at low or high dose, single or two shots; 5 received placebo; per-sample allocation not given. Material that was analyzed had been drawn on day 63 after the first vaccine or placebo injection. Using immunoSEQ multiplex PCR, the repertoire was profiled, and TCRdb retains in-frame clones only, with some absent. Of about 260,000 clones in the sample, around nine tenths were seen once. This sample comprised peripheral blood, obtained in a trial of Ad26.COV2.S vaccine versus placebo. The receptors were sampled from a person aged 18-65 years who received the Ad26.COV2.S COVID-19 vaccine or a placebo.

The chain joins TRBV7-2 to TRBJ2-5, with 10 bases lining up with TRBD1. Per germline, CDR1 SGHTA and CDR2 FQGNSA. CDR3 size: 15 residues. V was pared by 5 bases and J by 5 bases, with 8 bases of the junction left unmatched. The DNA of the CDR3 is TGTGCCAGCAGCCGCGGGACAGGGGCACGGGAGACCCAGTACTTC. This translates into CASSRGTGARETQYF.

V usage is TRBV5-6 and J usage is TRBJ2-1; 11 positions match TRBD2. CDR3 size: 15 residues. Germline CDR1 is SGHDT and CDR2 is YYEEEE. The V segment lost 3 bases and the J segment 6 bases; nucleotides outside the gene matches: 5. The CDR3 protein is CASSSGLAGLNEQFF. CDR3 in DNA: TGTGCCAGCAGCTCTGGACTAGCGGGCCTCAATGAGCAGTTCTTC.

There are a few counts of this clone. The rearrangement uses TRBV3-1 (or the pseudogene TRBV3-2) and TRBJ2-6, with a weak D call TRBD1 (5 bases). CDR1 is LGHDT and CDR2 is YNNKEL in the germline V gene (reference sequence). Trimming cost V 1 base and J 2 bases, with 9 bases left between them. This CDR3 has 16 residues. CDR3 region: CASSQGGRAGANVLTF. Written as DNA, the CDR3 is TGTGCCAGCAGCCAAGGCGGCAGGGCTGGGGCCAACGTCCTGACTTTC.

This clone has just a few counts. In DNA, the CDR3 is TGTGCCTGGAGGGCGGACAGGCCCCTATCAGCTTTCTTT. Amino acids: CAWRADRPLSAFF. The chain joins TRBV30 to TRBJ1-1; TRBD1 agrees at 7 bases. The CDR3 is 13 amino acids. Looked up from germline, CDR1 is GTSNPN and CDR2 is SVGIG (reference sequence). The V gene end was trimmed by 3 bases and the J gene end by 10 bases; junction bases not matched to a gene: 11.

The chain recombines TRBV30 with TRBJ1-1, with a weak D call TRBD1 (5 bases). In germline, CDR1 is GTSNPN, CDR2 SVGIG (reference sequence). The CDR3 loop spans 11 amino acids. Trimming stripped 4 bases from V and 8 bases from J, with 11 bases between. CDR3 in amino acids: CAWTVGEEAFF. As DNA, the CDR3 is TGTGCCTGGACCGTAGGGGAGGAAGCTTTCTTT.

This chain connects TRBV5-4 to TRBJ2-2, with TRBD2 matching 14 bases. Trimming at V came to 0 bases and at J to 2 bases, leaving 9 bases not matched to a gene. From germline, CDR1 is SGHNT and CDR2 YYREEE (reference sequence). The CDR3 is made up of 20 amino acids. Here the CDR3 reads CASSLDRLAGGGKNTGELFF. The DNA for the CDR3 is TGTGCCAGCAGCTTGGATCGACTAGCGGGAGGGGGGAAAAACACCGGGGAGCTGTTTTTT.

The chain couples TRBV30 to TRBJ2-2; no firm D call. The CDR3 covers 13 residues. Trimming took off 2 bases at V and 1 base at J, with 5 bases between the two ends. The V gene's germline CDR1 is GTSNPN and CDR2 SVGIG (reference sequence). CDR3 in amino acids: CAWSLLNTGELFF. The CDR3 nucleotides read TGTGCCTGGAGTTTACTGAACACCGGGGAGCTGTTTTTT.

The chain links TRBV4-2 to TRBJ1-2; D is perhaps TRBD1 (6 bases). Germline loops: CDR1 LGHNA, CDR2 YNFKEQ. Trimming left V 0 bases short and J 5 bases short, with 10 bases between. The CDR3 loop spans 14 amino acids. CDR3 protein: CASSQDGGAYGYTF. CDR3 bases: TGTGCCAGCAGCCAAGATGGGGGCGCATATGGCTACACCTTC.

The V call is TRBV7-9, the J call TRBJ1-5, with TRBD1 matching 11 bases. V was pared by 5 bases and J by 4 bases, with 13 bases of the junction left unmatched. This CDR3 has 18 residues. Per the germline V gene, CDR1 is SEHNR and CDR2 is FQNEAQ (reference sequence). CDR3 residues: CASSTSDRGLPLNQPQHF. The CDR3 bases are TGTGCCAGCAGCACCTCGGACAGGGGGCTTCCTTTAAATCAGCCCCAGCATTTT.

V and J are TRBV7-2 and TRBJ1-2; unclear D gene. CDR1 and CDR2 from the germline V gene are SGHTA and FQGNSA. The CDR3 has 15 residues. V lost 1 base and J 0 bases, leaving 9 bases between the germline ends. CDR3 protein: CASSLEAGTNYGYTF. CDR3 nucleotides: TGTGCCAGCAGCTTAGAGGCAGGAACTAACTATGGCTACACCTTC.

The V and J genes are TRBV19 and TRBJ1-2; D is undetermined. Germline values: CDR1 LNHDA, CDR2 SQIVND (reference sequence). The V and J ends lost 1 base and 4 bases respectively, with 10 bases between them. The CDR3 consists of 14 residues. CDR3 residues: CASSIVASRYGYTF. CDR3 sequence (DNA): TGTGCCAGTAGTATAGTGGCCAGCCGCTATGGCTACACCTTC.

A single count supports this clone. The CDR3 reads CASVRWGRETQYF. The DNA for the CDR3 is TGTGCCAGCGTTCGCTGGGGCAGAGAGACCCAGTACTTC. The chain couples TRBV5-8 to TRBJ2-5; weak D call: TRBD1 (5 bases). Trimming left V 7 bases short and J 4 bases short, with 14 bases between. This CDR3 contains 13 residues. CDR1 and CDR2 from the germline V gene are SGHTS and YDEGEE.

This clone was seen a few times. The rearrangement joins TRBV3-1 (or the pseudogene TRBV3-2) to TRBJ2-1; D ambiguous. This CDR3 comprises 12 residues. Germline V lookup: CDR1 LGHDT, CDR2 YNNKEL (reference sequence). V dropped 1 base and J dropped 9 bases, with 7 bases sitting between them. The chain's CDR3 is CASSQVESEQFF. The CDR3 DNA reads TGTGCCAGCAGCCAAGTTGAGAGTGAGCAGTTCTTC.

This clone was picked up many times. The J gene is TRBJ1-2, the V gene TRBV4-3; D not resolved. The V and J ends lost 0 bases and 2 bases respectively, with 10 bases between them. Germline assignment: CDR1 LGHNA and CDR2 YSLEER. This CDR3 spans 15 amino acids. Here the CDR3 reads CASSQEWEDNYGYTF. CDR3 DNA: TGCGCCAGCAGCCAAGAATGGGAAGACAACTATGGCTACACCTTC.

The J gene is TRBJ2-1, the V gene TRBV7-2; D ambiguous. V was clipped by 6 bases and J by 4 bases, with 10 bases between them. The CDR3 is made up of 13 amino acids. The germline V gene encodes CDR1 SGHTA and CDR2 FQGNSA. The CDR3 region is CASRPASYNEQFF. The CDR3 nucleotides read TGTGCCAGCAGACCTGCTAGTTACAATGAGCAGTTCTTC.

This chain joins TRBV5-6 and TRBJ2-7; the D is unclear. This CDR3 comprises 13 residues. Germline assignment: CDR1 SGHDT and CDR2 YYEEEE. V was trimmed by 0 bases and J by 6 bases, leaving 10 bases between them. The CDR3: CASSLAEIAEQYV. The CDR3 nucleotides read TGTGCCAGCAGCTTGGCCGAAATTGCCGAGCAGTACGTC.

The rearrangement uses TRBV10-3 and TRBJ2-1; 7 bases fit TRBD1. V shed 2 bases, J shed 3 bases, and the junction held 7 bases outside the gene matches. The CDR3 covers 16 residues. Per germline, CDR1 ENHRY and CDR2 SYGVKD. CDR3 nucleotide sequence: TGTGCCATCAGTGAGGACAAACGGGACAGCTACAATGAGCAGTTCTTC. Translation: CAISEDKRDSYNEQFF.

The V gene is TRBV9, the J gene TRBJ2-2, with D perhaps matching TRBD2 (6 bases). V lost 4 bases to trimming and J lost 7 bases, with 17 bases between them. The germline gives CDR1 SGDLS, CDR2 YYNGEE. The CDR3 is 15 residues long. The CDR3 is CASSPLGGYVGELFF. DNA of the CDR3: TGTGCCAGCAGCCCCCTGGGGGGTTATGTCGGGGAGCTGTTTTTT.

This clone was observed once. The chain uses TRBV27 and TRBJ1-2; D unresolved. V lost 3 bases and J 4 bases, leaving 9 bases between the germline ends. CDR3 length equals 13 residues. Germline assignment: CDR1 MNHEY and CDR2 SMNVEV (reference sequence). In nucleotides, the CDR3 is TGTGCCAGCAGTTTTGAGAGGAGCTATGGCTACACCTTC. Encoded protein: CASSFERSYGYTF.

The V gene is TRBV6-4, the J gene TRBJ2-3, with TRBD2 matching 8 bases. The J segment lost 5 bases and the V segment lost 2 bases, leaving 6 bases of the junction unmatched. This CDR3 contains 15 residues. Germline CDR1 and CDR2: MRHNA and SNTAGT. The CDR3 reads CASSDNAGGGDTQYF. CDR3 DNA sequence: TGTGCCAGCAGTGACAACGCGGGGGGTGGAGATACGCAGTATTTT.

This clone has a single count. The gene calls are TRBV4-1 and TRBJ2-3; 9 nucleotides match TRBD1. CDR1 MGHRA and CDR2 YSYEKL come from the germline V gene. V gave up 4 bases and J gave up 6 bases; unmatched junction bases: 5. The CDR3 has 14 residues. This chain's CDR3 is CASSPTGGLDTQYF. In DNA form, the CDR3 reads TGCGCCAGCAGCCCAACAGGGGGCCTGGATACGCAGTATTTT.

V and J are TRBV13 and TRBJ2-1; 7 bases align to TRBD1. Germline lookup yields CDR1 PRHDT and CDR2 FYEKMQ (reference sequence). V trimming: 5 bases; J trimming: 8 bases; junction bases outside the gene matches: 12. The CDR3 spans 15 residues. CDR3 sequence: CASSPRRHRGHEQFF. The CDR3 DNA reads as TGTGCCAGCAGCCCCCGGCGCCATAGGGGGCATGAGCAGTTCTTC.

The gene calls are TRBV5-4 and TRBJ2-5; D gene ambiguous. The CDR3 consists of 14 residues. Per the germline V gene, CDR1 is SGHNT and CDR2 is YYREEE (reference sequence). Deletions cut 0 bases from V and 3 bases from J, with 9 bases between. DNA of the CDR3: TGTGCCAGCAGCTTGGTTGGGTTGGAAGAGACCCAGTACTTC. Protein product: CASSLVGLEETQYF.

This rearrangement joins TRBV9 to TRBJ2-1; TRBD2 matches at 12 bases. The trim removed 0 bases at V and 4 bases at J, leaving 8 bases unmatched. The length of the CDR3 is 18 residues. Germline CDR1 reads SGDLS; CDR2 reads YYNGEE. The CDR3 here is CASSVGLAGGPGYNEQFF. The DNA of the CDR3 is TGTGCCAGCAGCGTAGGGCTAGCGGGAGGGCCAGGATACAATGAGCAGTTCTTC.

J is TRBJ1-1 and V is TRBV4-1; 9 bases agree with TRBD1. Germline-derived CDR1 and CDR2 are MGHRA and YSYEKL. The ends lost 4 bases at V and 7 bases at J; junction bases unmatched: 13. The CDR3 covers 16 residues. CDR3 nucleotides: TGCGCCAGCAGCCTTAAACCGGACAGGGGAGGGCATGAAGCTTTCTTT. It specifies CASSLKPDRGGHEAFF.

This clone was observed once. V is TRBV2 and J is TRBJ1-2, with no clear D. Trimming left V 2 bases short and J 4 bases short, with 11 bases between. CDR1 is SNHLY and CDR2 is FYNNEI in the germline V gene. This CDR3 region has 14 residues. The CDR3 is CASSENVGSYGYTF. In DNA, the CDR3 is TGTGCCAGCAGTGAAAACGTAGGGAGCTATGGCTACACCTTC.

The V call is TRBV9, the J call TRBJ2-3, with D tentatively TRBD1 or TRBD2 (5 bases each). CDR1 and CDR2 (germline): SGDLS, YYNGEE. The CDR3 has 15 amino acids. V was cut by 0 bases and J by 4 bases, with 12 bases left in between. Here the CDR3 reads CASSVDAGGADTQYF. The CDR3 DNA reads as TGTGCCAGCAGCGTAGATGCTGGGGGAGCAGATACGCAGTATTTT.

V gene TRBV6-2 or TRBV6-3 combines with J gene TRBJ2-5; D uncertain. The CDR3 extends over 15 amino acids. CDR1 is MNHEY and CDR2 is SVGEGT in the germline V gene. V was clipped by 6 bases and J by 5 bases, with 19 bases between them. CDR3 nucleotide sequence: TGTGCCAGCAGCCCGCCCCCGGGCGGCCTTGAGACCCAGTACTTC. Protein: CASSPPPGGLETQYF.

This clone occurred once. This chain joins TRBV19 and TRBJ1-1; maybe TRBD1 (5 bases). Trimming removed 6 bases from V and 1 base from J, with 9 bases in between. The germline CDR1 and CDR2 sequences are LNHDA and SQIVND (reference sequence). The CDR3 runs 13 residues. The CDR3 coding sequence is TGTGCCAGTAGCCAAGGGACGAACACTGAAGCTTTCTTT. Translation: CASSQGTNTEAFF.